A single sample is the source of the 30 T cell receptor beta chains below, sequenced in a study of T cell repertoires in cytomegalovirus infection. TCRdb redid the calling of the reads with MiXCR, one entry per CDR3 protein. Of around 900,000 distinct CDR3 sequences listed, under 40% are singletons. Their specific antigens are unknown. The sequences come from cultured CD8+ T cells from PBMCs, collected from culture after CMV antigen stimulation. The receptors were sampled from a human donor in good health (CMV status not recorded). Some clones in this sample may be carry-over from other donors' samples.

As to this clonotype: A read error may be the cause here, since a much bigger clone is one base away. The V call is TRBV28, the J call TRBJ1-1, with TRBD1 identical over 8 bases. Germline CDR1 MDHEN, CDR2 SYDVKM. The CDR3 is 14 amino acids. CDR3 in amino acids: CAGRGDRLITEAFF. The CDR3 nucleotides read TGTGCCGGCAGGGGGGACAGGTTGATCACTGAAGCTTTCTTT.

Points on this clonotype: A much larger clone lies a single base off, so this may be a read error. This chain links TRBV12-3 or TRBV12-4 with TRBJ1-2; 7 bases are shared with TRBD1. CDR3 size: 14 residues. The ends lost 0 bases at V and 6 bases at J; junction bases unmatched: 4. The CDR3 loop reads CASSLAGQKDGYTF. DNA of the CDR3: TGTGCCAGCAGTTTAGCGGGACAGAAGGATGGCTACACCTTC.

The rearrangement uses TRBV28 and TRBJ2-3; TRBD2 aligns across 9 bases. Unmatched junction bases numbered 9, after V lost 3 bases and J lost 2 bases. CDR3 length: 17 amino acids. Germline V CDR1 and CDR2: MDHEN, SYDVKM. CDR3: CASSFGSSGTFTDTQYF. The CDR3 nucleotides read TGTGCCAGCAGTTTTGGTTCTAGCGGGACCTTCACAGATACGCAGTATTTT.

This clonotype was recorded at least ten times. The CDR3 loop reads CASSLGPRTGFGYTF. The CDR3 coding sequence is TGTGCCAGCAGTTTAGGTCCCCGGACAGGGTTTGGCTACACCTTC. This chain connects TRBV12-3 or TRBV12-4 to TRBJ1-2, with 8 nucleotides matching TRBD1. V lost 1 base to trimming and J lost 7 bases; unmatched junction nucleotides: 8. The CDR3 spans 15 residues.

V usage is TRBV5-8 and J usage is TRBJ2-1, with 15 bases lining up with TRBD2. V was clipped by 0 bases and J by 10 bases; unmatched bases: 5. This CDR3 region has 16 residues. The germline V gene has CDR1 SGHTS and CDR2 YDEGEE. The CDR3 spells CASSLGTSGGAEEQFF. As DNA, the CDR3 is TGTGCCAGCAGCTTGGGGACTAGCGGGGGGGCAGAGGAGCAGTTCTTC.

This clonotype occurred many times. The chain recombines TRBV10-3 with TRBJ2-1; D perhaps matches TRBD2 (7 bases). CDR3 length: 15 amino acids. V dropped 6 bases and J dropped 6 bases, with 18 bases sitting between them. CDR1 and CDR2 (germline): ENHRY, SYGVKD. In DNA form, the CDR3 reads TGTGCCATCAGGGAAGGAGGGGGGGCCGGCAATGAGCAGTTCTTC. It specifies CAIREGGGAGNEQFF.

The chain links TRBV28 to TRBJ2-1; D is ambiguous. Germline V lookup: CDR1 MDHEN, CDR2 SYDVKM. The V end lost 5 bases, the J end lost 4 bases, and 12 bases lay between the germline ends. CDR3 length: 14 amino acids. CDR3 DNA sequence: TGTGCCAGCAGTAAGGGATGGGAATACAATGAGCAGTTCTTC. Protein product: CASSKGWEYNEQFF.

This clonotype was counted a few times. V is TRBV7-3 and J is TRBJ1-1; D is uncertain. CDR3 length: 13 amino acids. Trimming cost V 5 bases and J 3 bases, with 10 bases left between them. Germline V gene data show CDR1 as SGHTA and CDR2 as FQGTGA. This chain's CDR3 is CASSPTEDTEAFF. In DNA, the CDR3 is TGTGCCAGCAGCCCAACGGAGGACACTGAAGCTTTCTTT.

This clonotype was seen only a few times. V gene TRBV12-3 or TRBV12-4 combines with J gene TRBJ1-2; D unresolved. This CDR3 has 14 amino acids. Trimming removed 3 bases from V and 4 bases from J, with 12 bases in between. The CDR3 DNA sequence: TGTGCCAGCAGTTTCAGACCCGATTTCTATGGCTACACCTTC. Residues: CASSFRPDFYGYTF.

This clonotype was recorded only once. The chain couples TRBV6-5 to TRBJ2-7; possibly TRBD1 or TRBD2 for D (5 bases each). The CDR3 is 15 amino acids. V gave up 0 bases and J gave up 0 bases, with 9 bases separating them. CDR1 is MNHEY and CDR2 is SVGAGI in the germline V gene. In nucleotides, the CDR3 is TGTGCCAGCAGTTACTCAGGGACGAACTCCTACGAGCAGTACTTC. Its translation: CASSYSGTNSYEQYF.

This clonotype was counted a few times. This CDR3 is CASRDIQGIQYEQYV. The CDR3 DNA reads TGTGCCAGCAGAGACATACAGGGAATACAATACGAGCAGTACGTC. J is TRBJ2-7 and V is TRBV5-4, with D maybe TRBD1 (6 bases). Trimming took off 5 bases at V and 4 bases at J, with 19 bases between the two ends. The CDR3 totals 15 residues. CDR1 and CDR2 from the germline V gene are SGHNT and YYREEE (reference sequence).

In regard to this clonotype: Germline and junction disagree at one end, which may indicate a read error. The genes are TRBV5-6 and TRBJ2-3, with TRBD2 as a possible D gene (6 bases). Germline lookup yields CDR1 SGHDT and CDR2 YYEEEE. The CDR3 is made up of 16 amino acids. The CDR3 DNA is TGTGCCAGTAGCTTGAGGGATCGGGGGTACACAGATACGCAGTATTTT. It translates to CASSLRDRGYTDTQYF.

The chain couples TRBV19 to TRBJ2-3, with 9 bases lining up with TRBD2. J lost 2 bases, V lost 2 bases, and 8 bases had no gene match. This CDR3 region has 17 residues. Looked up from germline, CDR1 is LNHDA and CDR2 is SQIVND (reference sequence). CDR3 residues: CASSIPAGGTFTDTQYF. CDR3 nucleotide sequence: TGTGCCAGTAGTATACCAGCGGGGGGAACCTTCACAGATACGCAGTATTTT.

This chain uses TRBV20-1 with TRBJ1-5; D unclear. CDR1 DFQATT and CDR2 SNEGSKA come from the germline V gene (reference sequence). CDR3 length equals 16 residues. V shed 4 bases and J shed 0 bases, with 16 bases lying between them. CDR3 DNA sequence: TGCAGTGCTAAAGGGCAGGTGGGGTATAGCAATCAGCCCCAGCATTTT. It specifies CSAKGQVGYSNQPQHF.

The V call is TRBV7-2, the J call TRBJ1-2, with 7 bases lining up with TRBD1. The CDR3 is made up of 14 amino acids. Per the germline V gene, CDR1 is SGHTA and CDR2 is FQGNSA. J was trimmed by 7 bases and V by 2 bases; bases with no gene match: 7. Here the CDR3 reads CASSLIEDRVGYTF. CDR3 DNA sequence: TGTGCCAGCAGCTTAATTGAAGACAGGGTTGGCTACACCTTC.

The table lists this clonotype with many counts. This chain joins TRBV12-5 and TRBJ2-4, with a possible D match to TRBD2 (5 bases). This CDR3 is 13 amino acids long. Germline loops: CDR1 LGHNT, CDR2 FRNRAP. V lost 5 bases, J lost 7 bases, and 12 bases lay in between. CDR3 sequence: CASGPEGGNIQYF. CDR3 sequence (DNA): TGTGCTAGTGGTCCCGAGGGCGGCAACATTCAGTACTTC.

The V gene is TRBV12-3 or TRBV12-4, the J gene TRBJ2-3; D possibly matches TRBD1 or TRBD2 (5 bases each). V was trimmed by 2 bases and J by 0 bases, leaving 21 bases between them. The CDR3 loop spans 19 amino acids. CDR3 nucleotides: TGTGCCAGCAGTTTAAGAGTTCAGCTGTGGGGGTTTAGCACAGATACGCAGTATTTT. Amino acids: CASSLRVQLWGFSTDTQYF.

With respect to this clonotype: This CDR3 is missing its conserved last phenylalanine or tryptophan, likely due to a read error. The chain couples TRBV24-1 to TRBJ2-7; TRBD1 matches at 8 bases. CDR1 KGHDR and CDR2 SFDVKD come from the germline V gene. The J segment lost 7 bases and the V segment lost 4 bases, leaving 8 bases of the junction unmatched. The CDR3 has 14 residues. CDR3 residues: CATSDPDRVEEQYS. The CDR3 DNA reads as TGTGCCACCAGTGACCCGGACAGGGTGGAGGAGCAGTACTCC.

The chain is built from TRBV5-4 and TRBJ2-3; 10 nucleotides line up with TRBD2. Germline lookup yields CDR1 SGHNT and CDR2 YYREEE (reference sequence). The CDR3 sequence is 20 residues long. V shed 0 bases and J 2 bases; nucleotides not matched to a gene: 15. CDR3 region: CASSLAQRGGLLAHTDTQYF. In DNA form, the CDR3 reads TGTGCCAGCAGCTTGGCCCAGCGGGGGGGCCTTCTAGCCCACACAGATACGCAGTATTTT.

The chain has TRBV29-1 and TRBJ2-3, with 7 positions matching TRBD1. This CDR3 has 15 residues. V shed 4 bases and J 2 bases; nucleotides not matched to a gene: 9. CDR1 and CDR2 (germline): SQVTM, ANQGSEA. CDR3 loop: CSVGGDSEDTDTQYF. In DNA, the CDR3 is TGCAGCGTTGGAGGGGACAGTGAGGACACAGATACGCAGTATTTT.

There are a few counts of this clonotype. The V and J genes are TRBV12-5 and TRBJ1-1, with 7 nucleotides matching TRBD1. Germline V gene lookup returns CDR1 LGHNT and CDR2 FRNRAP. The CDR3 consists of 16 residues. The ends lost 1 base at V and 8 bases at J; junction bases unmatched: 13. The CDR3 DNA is TGTGCTAGTGGTTTGGGCCCTCCGGACAGGAGACTCGAAGCTTTCTTT. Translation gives CASGLGPPDRRLEAFF.

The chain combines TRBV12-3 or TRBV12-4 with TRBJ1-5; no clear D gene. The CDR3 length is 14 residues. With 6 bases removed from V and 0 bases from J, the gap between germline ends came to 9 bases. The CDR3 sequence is CASRQEDSNQPQHF. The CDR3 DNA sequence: TGTGCCAGCAGGCAGGAAGATAGCAATCAGCCCCAGCATTTT.

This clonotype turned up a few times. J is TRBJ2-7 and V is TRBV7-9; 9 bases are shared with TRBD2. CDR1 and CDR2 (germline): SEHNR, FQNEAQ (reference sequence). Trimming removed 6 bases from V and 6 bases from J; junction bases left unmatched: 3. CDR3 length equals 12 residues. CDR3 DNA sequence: TGTGCCAGCAGAAATAGCGGGGGCGAGCAGTACTTC. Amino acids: CASRNSGGEQYF.

The CDR3 region is CASSPWTSARTDTQYF. The CDR3 DNA follows: TGTGCCAGCAGTCCCTGGACTAGCGCGAGAACAGATACGCAGTATTTT. The chain employs TRBV27 and TRBJ2-3, with 9 bases matching TRBD2. This CDR3 contains 16 residues. CDR1 is MNHEY, CDR2 SMNVEV, per germline (reference sequence). V lost 5 bases to trimming and J lost 3 bases; unmatched junction nucleotides: 9.

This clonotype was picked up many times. The CDR3 sequence: CASSYGTGQETQYF. DNA for the CDR3: TGTGCCAGCAGTTACGGGACAGGCCAAGAGACCCAGTACTTC. The chain has TRBV6-2 or TRBV6-3 and TRBJ2-5; 8 bases agree with TRBD1. Germline CDR1 and CDR2: MNHEY and SVGEGT. Trimming took 2 bases from V and 1 from J; bases not matched to a gene: 0. This CDR3 contains 14 residues.

Here the CDR3 DNA reads TGTGCCAGCAGTATTGCTCTGGTGACCCTTAACTATGGCTACACCTTC. Translating gives CASSIALVTLNYGYTF. The chain links TRBV6-2 or TRBV6-3 to TRBJ1-2; no clear D gene. CDR1 MNHEY and CDR2 SVGEGT come from the germline V gene. This CDR3 is built from 16 residues. The germline V and J ends were trimmed by 5 bases and 1 base, with 17 bases remaining between them.

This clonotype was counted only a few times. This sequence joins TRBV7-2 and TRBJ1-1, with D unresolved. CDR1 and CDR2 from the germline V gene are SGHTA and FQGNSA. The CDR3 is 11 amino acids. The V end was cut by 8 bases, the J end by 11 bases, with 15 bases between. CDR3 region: CASYSGVRAFF. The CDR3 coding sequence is TGTGCCAGCTACTCTGGGGTCCGGGCTTTCTTT.

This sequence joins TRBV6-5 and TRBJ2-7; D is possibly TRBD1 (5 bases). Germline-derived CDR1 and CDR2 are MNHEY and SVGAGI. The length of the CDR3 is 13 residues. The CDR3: CVSSGPTTGEQYV. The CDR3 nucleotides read TGTGTCAGCAGTGGGCCGACCACAGGAGAGCAGTACGTC.

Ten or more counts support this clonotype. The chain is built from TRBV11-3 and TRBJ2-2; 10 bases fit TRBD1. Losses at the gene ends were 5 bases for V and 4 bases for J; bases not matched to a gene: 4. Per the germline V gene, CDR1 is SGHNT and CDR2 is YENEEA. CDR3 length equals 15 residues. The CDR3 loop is CASSNRDRGTGELFF. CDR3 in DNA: TGTGCCAGCAGCAACCGGGACAGGGGCACCGGGGAGCTGTTTTTT.

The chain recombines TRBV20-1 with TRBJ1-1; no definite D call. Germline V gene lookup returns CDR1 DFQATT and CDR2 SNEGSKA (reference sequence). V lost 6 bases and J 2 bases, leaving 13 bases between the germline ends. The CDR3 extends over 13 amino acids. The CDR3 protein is CSARPVTNTEAFF. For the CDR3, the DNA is TGCAGTGCCCGGCCAGTGACAAACACTGAAGCTTTCTTT.